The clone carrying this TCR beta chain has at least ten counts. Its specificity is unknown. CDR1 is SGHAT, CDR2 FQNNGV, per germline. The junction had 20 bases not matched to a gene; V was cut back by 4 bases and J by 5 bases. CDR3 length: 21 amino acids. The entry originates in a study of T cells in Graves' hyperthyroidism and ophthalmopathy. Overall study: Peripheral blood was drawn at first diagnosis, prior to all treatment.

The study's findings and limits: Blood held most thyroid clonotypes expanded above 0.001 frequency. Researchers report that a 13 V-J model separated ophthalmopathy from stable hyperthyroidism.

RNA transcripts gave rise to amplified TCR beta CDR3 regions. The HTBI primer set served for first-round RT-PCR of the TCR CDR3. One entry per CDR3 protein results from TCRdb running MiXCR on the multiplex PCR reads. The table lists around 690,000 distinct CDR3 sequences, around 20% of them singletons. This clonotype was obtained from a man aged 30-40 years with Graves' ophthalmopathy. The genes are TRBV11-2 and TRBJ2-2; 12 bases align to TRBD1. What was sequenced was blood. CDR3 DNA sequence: TGTGCCAGCAGCTCGCCCTCGGGACAGGGGGCGAGGCGGGACTTAACCGGGGAGCTGTTTTTT. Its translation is CASSSPSGQGARRDLTGELFF.